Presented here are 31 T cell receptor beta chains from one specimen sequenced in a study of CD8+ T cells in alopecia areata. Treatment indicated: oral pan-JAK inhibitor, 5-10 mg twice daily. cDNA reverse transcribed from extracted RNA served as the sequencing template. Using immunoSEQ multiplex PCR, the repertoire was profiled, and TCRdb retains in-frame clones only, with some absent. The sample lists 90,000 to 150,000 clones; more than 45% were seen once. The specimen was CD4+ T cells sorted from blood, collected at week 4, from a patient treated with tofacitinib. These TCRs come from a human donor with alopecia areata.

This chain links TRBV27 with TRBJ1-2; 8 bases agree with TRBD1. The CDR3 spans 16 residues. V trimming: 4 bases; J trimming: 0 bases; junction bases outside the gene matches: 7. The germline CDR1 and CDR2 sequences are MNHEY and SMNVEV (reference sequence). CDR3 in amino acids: CASSSPRGPSNYGYTF. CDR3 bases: TGTGCCAGCAGTTCCCCCAGGGGGCCTTCTAACTATGGCTACACCTTC.

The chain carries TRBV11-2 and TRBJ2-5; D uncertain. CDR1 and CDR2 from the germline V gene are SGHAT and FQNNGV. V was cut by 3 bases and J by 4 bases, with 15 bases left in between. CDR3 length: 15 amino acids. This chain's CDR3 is CASSLPDPRRETQYF. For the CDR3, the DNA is TGTGCCAGCAGCTTGCCGGATCCTCGTCGAGAGACCCAGTACTTC.

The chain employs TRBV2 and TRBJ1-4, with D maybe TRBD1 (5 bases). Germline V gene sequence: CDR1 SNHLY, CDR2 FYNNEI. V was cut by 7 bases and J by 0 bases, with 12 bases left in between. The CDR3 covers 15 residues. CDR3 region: CASKGGGATNEKLFF. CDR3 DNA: TGTGCCAGCAAAGGAGGAGGGGCAACTAATGAAAAACTGTTTTTT.

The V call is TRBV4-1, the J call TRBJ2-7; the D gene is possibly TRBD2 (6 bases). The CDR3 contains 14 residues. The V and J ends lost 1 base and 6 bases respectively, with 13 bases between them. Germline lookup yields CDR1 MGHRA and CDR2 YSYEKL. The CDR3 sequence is CASSQGRAGGEQYF. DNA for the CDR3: TGCGCCAGCAGCCAAGGAAGAGCGGGCGGCGAGCAGTACTTC.

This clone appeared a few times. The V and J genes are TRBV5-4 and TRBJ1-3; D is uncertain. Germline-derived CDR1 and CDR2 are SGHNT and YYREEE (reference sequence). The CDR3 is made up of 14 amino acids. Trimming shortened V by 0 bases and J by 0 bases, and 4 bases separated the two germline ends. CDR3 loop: CASSLGVSGNTIYF. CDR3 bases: TGTGCCAGCAGCTTGGGCGTCTCTGGAAACACCATATATTTT.

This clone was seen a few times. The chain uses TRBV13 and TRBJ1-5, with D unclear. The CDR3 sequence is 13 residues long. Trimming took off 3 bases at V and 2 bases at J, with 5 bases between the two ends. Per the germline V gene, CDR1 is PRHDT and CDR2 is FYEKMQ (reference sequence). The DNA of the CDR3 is TGTGCCAGCAGCTTTTGGGGCAATCAGCCCCAGCATTTT. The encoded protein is CASSFWGNQPQHF.

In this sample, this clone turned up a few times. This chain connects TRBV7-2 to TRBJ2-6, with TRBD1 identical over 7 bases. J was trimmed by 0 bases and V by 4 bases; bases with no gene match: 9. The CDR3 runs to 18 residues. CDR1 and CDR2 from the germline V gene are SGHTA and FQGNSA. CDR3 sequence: CASSSTGTANSGANVLTF. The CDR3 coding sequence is TGTGCCAGCAGCTCAACCGGGACAGCGAACTCTGGGGCCAACGTCCTGACTTTC.

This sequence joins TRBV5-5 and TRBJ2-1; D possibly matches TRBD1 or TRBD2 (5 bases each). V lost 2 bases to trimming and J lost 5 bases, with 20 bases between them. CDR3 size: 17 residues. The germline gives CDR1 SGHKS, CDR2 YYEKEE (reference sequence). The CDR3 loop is CASSFLFGTREDNEQFF. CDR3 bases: TGTGCCAGCAGCTTTCTATTCGGGACGCGTGAAGACAATGAGCAGTTCTTC.

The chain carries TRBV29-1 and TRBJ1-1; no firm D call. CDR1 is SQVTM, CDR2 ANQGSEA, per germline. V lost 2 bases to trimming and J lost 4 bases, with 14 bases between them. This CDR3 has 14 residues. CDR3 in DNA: TGCAGCGTTGAAAGGGTTTTAAGCGGCACTGAAGCTTTCTTT. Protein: CSVERVLSGTEAFF. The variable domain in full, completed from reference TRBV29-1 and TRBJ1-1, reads SAVISQKPSRDICQRGTSLTIQCQVDSQVTMMFWYRQQPGQSLTLIATANQGSEATYESGFVIDKFPISRPNLTFSTLTVSNMSPEDSSIYLCSVERVLSGTEAFFGQGTRLTVV.

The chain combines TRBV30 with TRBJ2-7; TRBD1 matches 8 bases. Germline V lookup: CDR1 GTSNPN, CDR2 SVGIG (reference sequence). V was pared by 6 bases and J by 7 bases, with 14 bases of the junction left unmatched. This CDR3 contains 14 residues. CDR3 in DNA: TGTGCCTGTGGTGGGACAGGTTTTATCGGTGAGCAGTACTTC. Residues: CACGGTGFIGEQYF.

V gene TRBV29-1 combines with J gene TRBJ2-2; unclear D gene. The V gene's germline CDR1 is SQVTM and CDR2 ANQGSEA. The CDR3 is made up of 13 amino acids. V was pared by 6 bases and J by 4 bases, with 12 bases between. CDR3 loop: CSVGKRSTGELFF. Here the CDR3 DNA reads TGCAGCGTGGGTAAGAGGAGCACCGGGGAGCTGTTTTTT.

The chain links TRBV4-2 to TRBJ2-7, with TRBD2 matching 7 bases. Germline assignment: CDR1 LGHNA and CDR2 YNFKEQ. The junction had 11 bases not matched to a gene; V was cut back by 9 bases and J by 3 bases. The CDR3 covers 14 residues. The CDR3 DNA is TGTGCCAGGCAGCCGGGGCTAGCGGTCTACGAGCAGTACTTC. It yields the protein CARQPGLAVYEQYF.

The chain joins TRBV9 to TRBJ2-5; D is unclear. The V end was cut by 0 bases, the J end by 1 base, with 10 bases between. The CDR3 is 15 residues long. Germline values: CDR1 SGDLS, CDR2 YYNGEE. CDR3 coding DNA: TGTGCCAGCAGCGTAGCTGCCAGGACCCAAGAGACCCAGTACTTC. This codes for CASSVAARTQETQYF. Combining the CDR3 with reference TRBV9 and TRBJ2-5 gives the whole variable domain DSGVTQTPKHLITATGQRVTLRCSPRSGDLSVYWYQQSLDQGLQFLIQYYNGEERAKGNILERFSAQQFPDLHSELNLSSLELGDSALYFCASSVAARTQETQYFGPGTRLLVL.

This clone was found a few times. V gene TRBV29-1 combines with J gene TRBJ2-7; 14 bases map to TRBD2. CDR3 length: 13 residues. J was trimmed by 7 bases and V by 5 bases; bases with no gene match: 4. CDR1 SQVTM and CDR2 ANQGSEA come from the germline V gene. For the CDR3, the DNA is TGCAGCGTTCGGACTAGCGGGAGGCGTGAGCAGTACTTC. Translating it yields CSVRTSGRREQYF.

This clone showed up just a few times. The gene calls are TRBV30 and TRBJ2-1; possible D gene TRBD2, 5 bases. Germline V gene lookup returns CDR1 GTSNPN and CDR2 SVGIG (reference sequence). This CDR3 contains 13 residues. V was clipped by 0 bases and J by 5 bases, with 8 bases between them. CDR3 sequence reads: CAWSVRADNEQFF. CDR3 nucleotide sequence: TGTGCCTGGAGTGTACGAGCGGACAATGAGCAGTTCTTC.

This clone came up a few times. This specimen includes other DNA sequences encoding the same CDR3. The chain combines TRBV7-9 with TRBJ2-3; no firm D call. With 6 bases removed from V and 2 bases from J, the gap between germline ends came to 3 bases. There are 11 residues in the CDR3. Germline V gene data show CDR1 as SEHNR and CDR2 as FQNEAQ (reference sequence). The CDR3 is CASSDTDTQYF. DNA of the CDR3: TGTGCCAGCAGTGACACAGATACGCAGTATTTT.

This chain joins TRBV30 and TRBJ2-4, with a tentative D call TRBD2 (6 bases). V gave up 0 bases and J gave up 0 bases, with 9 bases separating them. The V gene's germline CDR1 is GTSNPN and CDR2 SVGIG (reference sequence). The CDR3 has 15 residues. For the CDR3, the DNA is TGTGCCTGGAGTGTTCGGGAGCTAGCCAAAAACATTCAGTACTTC. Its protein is CAWSVRELAKNIQYF.

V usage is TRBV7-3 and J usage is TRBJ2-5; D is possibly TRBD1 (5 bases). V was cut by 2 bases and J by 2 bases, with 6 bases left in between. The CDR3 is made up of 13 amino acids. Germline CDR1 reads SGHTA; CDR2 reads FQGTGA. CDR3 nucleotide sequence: TGTGCCAGCAGCTTACACAGGCAAGAGACCCAGTACTTC. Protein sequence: CASSLHRQETQYF.

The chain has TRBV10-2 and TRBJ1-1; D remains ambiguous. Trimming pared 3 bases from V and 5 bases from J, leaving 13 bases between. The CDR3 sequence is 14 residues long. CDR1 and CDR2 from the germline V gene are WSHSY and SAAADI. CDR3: CASSESRSTTEAFF. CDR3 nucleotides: TGCGCCAGCAGTGAATCCCGGTCCACGACTGAAGCTTTCTTT.

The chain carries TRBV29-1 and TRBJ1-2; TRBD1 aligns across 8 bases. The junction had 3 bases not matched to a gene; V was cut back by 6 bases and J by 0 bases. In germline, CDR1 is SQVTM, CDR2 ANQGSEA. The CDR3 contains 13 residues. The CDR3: CSVGTGPNYGYTF. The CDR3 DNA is TGCAGCGTCGGGACAGGCCCTAACTATGGCTACACCTTC.

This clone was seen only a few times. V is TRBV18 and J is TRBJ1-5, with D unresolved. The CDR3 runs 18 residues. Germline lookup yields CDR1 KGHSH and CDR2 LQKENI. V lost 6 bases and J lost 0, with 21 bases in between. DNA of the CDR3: TGTGCCAGCTCTCCGATGAATAGCGGACGGAATAGCAATCAGCCCCAGCATTTT. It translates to CASSPMNSGRNSNQPQHF.

The CDR3 sequence: CASSLARTSGRAYNEQFF. CDR3 nucleotides: TGTGCCAGCAGCTTAGCGCGCACTAGCGGGAGGGCCTACAATGAGCAGTTCTTC. The chain couples TRBV7-2 to TRBJ2-1; TRBD2 agrees at 13 bases. V lost 0 bases and J lost 2; bases outside the gene matches: 4. CDR1 and CDR2 (germline): SGHTA, FQGNSA. The CDR3 length is 18 residues.

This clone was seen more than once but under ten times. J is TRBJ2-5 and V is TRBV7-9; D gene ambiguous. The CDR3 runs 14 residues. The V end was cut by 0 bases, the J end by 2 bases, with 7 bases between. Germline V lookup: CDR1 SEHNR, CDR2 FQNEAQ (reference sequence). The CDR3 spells CASSLAGYQETQYF. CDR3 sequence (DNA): TGTGCCAGCAGCTTAGCGGGGTATCAAGAGACCCAGTACTTC.

The CDR3 DNA follows: TGTGCCAGCAGCTTACCGACTAGCGGGGCAGATACGCAGTATTTT. This gives the protein CASSLPTSGADTQYF. The chain is built from TRBV9 and TRBJ2-3, with 11 nucleotides matching TRBD2. Germline-derived CDR1 and CDR2 are SGDLS and YYNGEE. The CDR3 covers 15 residues. Trimming at V came to 4 bases and at J to 4 bases, leaving 5 bases not matched to a gene.

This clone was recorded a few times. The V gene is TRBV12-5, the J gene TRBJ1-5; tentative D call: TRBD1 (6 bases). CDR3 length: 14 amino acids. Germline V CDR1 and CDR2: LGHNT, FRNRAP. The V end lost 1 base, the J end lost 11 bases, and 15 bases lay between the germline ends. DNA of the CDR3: TGTGCTAGTGGTTTGGGCCTACAGGGTGGCGCCCAGCATTTT. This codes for CASGLGLQGGAQHF.

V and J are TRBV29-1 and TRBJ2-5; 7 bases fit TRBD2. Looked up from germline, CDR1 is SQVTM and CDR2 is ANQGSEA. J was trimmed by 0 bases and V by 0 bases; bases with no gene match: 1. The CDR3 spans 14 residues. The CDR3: CSVEEAGYQETQYF. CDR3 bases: TGCAGCGTTGAAGAAGCGGGGTACCAAGAGACCCAGTACTTC.

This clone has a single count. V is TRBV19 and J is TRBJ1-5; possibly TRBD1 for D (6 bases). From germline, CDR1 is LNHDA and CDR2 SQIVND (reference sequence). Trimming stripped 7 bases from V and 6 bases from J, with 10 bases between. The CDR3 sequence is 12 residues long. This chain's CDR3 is CASTGGSQPQHF. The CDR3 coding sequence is TGTGCCAGTACGGGGGGCTCTCAGCCCCAGCATTTT.

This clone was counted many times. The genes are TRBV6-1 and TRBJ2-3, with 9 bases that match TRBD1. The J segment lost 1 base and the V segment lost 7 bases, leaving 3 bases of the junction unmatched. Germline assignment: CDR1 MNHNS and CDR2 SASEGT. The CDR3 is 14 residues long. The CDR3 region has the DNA TGTGCCAGCACCCGGGACAGGGGCACAGATACGCAGTATTTT. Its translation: CASTRDRGTDTQYF.

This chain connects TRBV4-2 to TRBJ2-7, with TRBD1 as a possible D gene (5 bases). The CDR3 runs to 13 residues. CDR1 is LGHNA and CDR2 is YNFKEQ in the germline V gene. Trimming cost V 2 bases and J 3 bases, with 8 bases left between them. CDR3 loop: CASSQPQGYEQYF. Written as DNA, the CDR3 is TGTGCCAGCAGCCAACCCCAGGGCTACGAGCAGTACTTC.

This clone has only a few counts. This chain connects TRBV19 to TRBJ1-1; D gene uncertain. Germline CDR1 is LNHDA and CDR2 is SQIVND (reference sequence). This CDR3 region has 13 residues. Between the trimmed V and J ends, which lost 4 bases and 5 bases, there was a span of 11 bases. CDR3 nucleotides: TGTGCCAGTAGTACCCAAGTGGGGACTGAAGCTTTCTTT. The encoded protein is CASSTQVGTEAFF.

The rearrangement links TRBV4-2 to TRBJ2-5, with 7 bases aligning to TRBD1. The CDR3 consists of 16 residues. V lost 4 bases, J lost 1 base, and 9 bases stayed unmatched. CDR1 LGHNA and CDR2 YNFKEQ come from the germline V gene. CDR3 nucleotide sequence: TGTGCCAGCAGCCGAGCCGATGGGACAGTCCAAGAGACCCAGTACTTC. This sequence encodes CASSRADGTVQETQYF.